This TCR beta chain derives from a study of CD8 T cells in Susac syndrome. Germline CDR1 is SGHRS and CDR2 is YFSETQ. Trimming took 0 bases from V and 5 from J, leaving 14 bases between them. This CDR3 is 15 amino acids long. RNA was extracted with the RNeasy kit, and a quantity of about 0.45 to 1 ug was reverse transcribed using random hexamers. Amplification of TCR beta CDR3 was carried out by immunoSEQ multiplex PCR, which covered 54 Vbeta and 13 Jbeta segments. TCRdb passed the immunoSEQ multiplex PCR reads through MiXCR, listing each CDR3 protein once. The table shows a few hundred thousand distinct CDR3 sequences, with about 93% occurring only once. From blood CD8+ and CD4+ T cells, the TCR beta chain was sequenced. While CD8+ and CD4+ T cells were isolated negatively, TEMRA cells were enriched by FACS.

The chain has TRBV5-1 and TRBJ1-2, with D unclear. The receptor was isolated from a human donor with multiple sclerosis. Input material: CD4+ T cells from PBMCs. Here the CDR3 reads CASSLAGGDSYGYTF. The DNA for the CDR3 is TGCGCCAGCAGCTTGGCCGGCGGCGACTCTTATGGCTACACCTTC.